These T cell receptor beta chains were read from a single sample in a study of blood T cell repertoires in COVID-19. The table came from immunoSEQ multiplex PCR; TCRdb's copy has only in-frame clones and leaves some out. The sample yields approximately 58,000 clones, over 75% seen once. The specimen was peripheral blood. The receptors stem from a man between 35 and 55 years old with active COVID-19. CDR3s leave out the opening cysteine and the closing phenylalanine or tryptophan.

TRBJ1-1 TRBV7-9 11 ASRRDLGAEAF
TRBJ1-3 TRBV5-1 14 ASSLGGDRGGNTIY
TRBJ2-1 TRBV3-1/TRBV3-2 15 ASSQEGGDFSYNEQF
TRBJ1-5 TRBV28 18 ASSPNQAGGRTGHYQPQH
TRBJ2-1 TRBV11-2 12 ASSSHLSSNEQF
TRBJ2-7 TRBV12-3/TRBV12-4 10 ASRYRDYEQY
TRBJ2-1 TRBV12-5 12 ASCRDSGIGEQF
TRBJ2-1 TRBV10-1 15 ASSGTSGLPNYNEQF
TRBJ1-2 TRBV19 10 ASSFADYGYT
TRBJ1-2 TRBV5-4 11 ANSRGGENGYT
TRBJ1-5 TRBV28 12 ASSLRTGHQPQH
TRBJ2-1 TRBV2 7 ASKEEQF
TRBJ2-4 TRBV6-5 9 ASWLGDIQY
TRBJ1-5 TRBV30 11 AWQGQSNQPQH
TRBJ1-5 TRBV9 13 ASSETGGPNQPQH
TRBJ1-1 TRBV19 13 ASRSLGGEGTEAF
TRBJ1-2 TRBV5-1 13 ASSSGDRGIGSYT
TRBJ2-1 TRBV5-6 14 ASSLVGPGGGNEQF
TRBJ1-1 TRBV6-5 13 ASSWDSGLNTEAF
TRBJ2-7 TRBV10-1 12 ASSEARGGGEQY
TRBJ2-1 TRBV29-1 13 SFSWGTSGLYEQF
TRBJ1-1 TRBV27 11 ASSTLGNTEAF
TRBJ2-1 TRBV10-3 12 AISESGGYNEQF
TRBJ2-5 TRBV28 10 ASSLYRETQY
TRBJ2-1 TRBV28 16 ASSFPRTSGITYNEQF
TRBJ2-3 TRBV29-1 13 SEGPGEGGTDTQY
TRBJ2-1 TRBV11-2 11 ASNTGGTGEQF
TRBJ2-3 TRBV7-9 11 ASSFSGTDTQY
TRBJ2-1 TRBV10-1 15 ASSESFWRQGLHEQF
TRBJ1-2 TRBV7-9 13 ASSLPGQGNYGYT
TRBJ2-5 TRBV7-7 13 ASSLESGKWETQY
TRBJ1-1 TRBV9 13 ASSPGRAGVTEAF
TRBJ2-7 TRBV14 10 ASSQERGQQY
TRBJ1-4 TRBV15 14 ATSDSPGQGNEKLF
TRBJ1-5 TRBV28 11 ATTILSNQPQH
TRBJ1-5 TRBV5-1 11 ASSKEPNQPQH
TRBJ1-5 TRBV7-2 13 ASSLGTGKNQPQH
TRBJ1-2 TRBV27 12 ASSLSRQSYGYT
TRBJ1-2 TRBV28 15 ASSLDWTVESNYGYT
TRBJ1-1 TRBV19 12 ASSKGQRNTEAF
TRBJ1-1 TRBV6-5 10 ASGQLNTEAF
TRBJ2-7 TRBV5-1 13 ASSLAIGQYYEQY
TRBJ1-5 TRBV5-1 13 ASSRTGDSNQPQH
TRBJ1-5 TRBV28 14 AIWTPVPYSNQPQH
TRBJ2-1 TRBV11-2 10 ASSSYNNEQF
TRBJ2-5 TRBV5-4 13 ASSLIGRIQETQY
TRBJ2-6 TRBV9 11 ASSAIGANVLT
TRBJ2-1 TRBV10-1 14 ASSPPGRGAYNEQF
TRBJ2-5 TRBV7-3 13 ASSLTSGPEETQY
TRBJ2-7 TRBV6-5 11 ASRGGQGYEQY
TRBJ2-3 TRBV6-1 18 ASSEGRLAGGFGSTDTQY
TRBJ2-1 TRBV6-4 16 ASSGLFGGANSLSEQF
TRBJ2-7 TRBV6-2/TRBV6-3 13 ASSPGLAGVYEQY
TRBJ1-1 TRBV29-1 10 SVESGNTEAF
TRBJ2-7 TRBV5-1 12 ASANGGRGYEQY
TRBJ2-7 TRBV11-2 15 ASSRLRSVGSSYEQY
TRBJ1-3 TRBV28 11 ASSPGLGNTIY
TRBJ2-7 TRBV7-9 13 ASSLETGQPYEQY
TRBJ2-2 TRBV11-3 14 ASSSLAAGGTGELF